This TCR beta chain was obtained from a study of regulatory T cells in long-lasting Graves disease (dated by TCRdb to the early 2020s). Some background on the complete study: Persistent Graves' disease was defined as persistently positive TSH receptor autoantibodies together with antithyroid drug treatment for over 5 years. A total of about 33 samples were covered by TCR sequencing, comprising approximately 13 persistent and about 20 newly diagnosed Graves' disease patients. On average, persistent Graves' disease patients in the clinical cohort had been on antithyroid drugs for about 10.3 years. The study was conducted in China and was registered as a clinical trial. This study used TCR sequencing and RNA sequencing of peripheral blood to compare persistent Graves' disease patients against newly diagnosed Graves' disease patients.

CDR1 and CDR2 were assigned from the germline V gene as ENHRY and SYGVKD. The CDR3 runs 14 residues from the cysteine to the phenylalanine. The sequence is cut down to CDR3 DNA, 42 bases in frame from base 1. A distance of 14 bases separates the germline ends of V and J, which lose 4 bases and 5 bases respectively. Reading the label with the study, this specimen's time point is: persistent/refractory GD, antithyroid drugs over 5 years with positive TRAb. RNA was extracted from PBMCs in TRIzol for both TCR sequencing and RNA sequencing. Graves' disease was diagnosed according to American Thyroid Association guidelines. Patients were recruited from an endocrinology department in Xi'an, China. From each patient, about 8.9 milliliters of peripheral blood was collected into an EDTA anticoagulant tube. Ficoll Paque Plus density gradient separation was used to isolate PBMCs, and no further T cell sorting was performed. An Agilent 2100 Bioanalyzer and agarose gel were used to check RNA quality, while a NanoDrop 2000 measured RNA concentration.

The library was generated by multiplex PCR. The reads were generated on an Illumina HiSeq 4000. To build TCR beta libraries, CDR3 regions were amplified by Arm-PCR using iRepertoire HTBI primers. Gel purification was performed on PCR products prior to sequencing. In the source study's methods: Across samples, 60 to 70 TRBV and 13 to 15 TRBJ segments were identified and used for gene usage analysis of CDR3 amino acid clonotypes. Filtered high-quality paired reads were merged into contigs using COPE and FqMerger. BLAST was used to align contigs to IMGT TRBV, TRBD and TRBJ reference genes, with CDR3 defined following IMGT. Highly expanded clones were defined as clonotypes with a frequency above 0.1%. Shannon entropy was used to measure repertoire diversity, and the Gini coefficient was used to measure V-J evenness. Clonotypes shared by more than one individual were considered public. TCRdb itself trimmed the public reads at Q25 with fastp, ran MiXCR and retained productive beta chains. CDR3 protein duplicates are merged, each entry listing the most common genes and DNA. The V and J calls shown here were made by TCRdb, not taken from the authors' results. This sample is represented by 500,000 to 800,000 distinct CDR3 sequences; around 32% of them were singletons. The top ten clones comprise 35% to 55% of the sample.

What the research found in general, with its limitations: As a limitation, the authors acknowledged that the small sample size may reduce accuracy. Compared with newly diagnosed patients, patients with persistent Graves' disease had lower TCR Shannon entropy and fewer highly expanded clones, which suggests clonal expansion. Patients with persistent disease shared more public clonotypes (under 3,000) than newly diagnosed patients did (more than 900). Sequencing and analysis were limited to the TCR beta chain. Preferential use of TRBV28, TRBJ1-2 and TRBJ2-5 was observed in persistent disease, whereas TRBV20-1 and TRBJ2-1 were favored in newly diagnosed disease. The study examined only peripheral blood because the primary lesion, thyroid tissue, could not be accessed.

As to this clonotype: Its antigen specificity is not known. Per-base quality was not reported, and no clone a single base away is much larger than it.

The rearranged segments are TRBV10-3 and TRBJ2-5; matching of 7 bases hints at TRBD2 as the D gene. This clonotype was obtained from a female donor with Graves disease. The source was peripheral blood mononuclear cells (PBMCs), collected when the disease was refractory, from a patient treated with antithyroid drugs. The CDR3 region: CAISGYREGETQYF. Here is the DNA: TGTGCCATCAGTGGATACAGGGAGGGCGAGACCCAGTACTTC.